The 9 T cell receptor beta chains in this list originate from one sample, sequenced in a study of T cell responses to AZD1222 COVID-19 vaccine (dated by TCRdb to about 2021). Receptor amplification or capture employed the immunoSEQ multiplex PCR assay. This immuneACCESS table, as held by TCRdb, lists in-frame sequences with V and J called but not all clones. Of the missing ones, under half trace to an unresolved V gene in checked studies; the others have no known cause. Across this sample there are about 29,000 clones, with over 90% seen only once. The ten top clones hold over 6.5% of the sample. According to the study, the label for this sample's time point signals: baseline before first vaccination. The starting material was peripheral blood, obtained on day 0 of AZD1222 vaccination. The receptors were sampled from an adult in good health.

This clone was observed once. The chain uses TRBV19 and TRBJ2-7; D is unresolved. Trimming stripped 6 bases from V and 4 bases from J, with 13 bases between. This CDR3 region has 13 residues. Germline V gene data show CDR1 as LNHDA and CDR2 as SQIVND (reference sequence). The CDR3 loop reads CASSRGNEYEQYF. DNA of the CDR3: TGTGCCAGTAGCAGAGGTAATGAATACGAGCAGTACTTC.

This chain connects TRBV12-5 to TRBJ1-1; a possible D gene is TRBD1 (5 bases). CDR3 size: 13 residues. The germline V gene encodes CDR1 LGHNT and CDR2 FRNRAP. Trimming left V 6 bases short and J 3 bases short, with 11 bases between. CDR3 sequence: CASGPLTDTEAFF. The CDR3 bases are TGTGCTAGTGGCCCCCTGACAGACACTGAAGCTTTCTTT.

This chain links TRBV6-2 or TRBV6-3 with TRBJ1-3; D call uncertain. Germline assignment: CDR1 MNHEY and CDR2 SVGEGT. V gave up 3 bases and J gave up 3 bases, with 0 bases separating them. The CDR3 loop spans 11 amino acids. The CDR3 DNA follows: TGTGCCAGCAGTTATGGAAACACCATATATTTT. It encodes CASSYGNTIYF.

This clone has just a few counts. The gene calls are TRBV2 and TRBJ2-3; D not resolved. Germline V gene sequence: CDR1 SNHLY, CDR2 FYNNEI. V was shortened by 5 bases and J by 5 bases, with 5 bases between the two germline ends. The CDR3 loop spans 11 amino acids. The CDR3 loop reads CASSLRDTQYF. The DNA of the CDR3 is TGTGCCAGCAGTCTCAGAGATACGCAGTATTTT.

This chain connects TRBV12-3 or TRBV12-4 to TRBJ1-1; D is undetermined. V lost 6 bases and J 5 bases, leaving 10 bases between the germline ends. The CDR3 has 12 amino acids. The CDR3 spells CASSLEGTEAFF. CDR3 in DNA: TGTGCCAGCAGCCTCGAGGGTACTGAAGCTTTCTTT.

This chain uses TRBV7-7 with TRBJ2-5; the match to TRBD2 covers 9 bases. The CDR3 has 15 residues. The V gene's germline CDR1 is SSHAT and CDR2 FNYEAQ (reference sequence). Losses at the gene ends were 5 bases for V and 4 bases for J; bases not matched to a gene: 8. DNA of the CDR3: TGTGCCAGCAGCGCTCTCGCGGGGGGGCGAGAGACCCAGTACTTC. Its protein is CASSALAGGRETQYF.

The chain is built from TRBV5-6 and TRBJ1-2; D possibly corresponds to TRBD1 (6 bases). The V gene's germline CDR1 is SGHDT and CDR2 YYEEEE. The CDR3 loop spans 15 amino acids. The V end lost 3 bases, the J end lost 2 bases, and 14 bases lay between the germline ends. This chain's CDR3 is CASSSLTGLNYGYTF. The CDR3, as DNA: TGTGCCAGCAGCTCTTTGACAGGATTAAACTATGGCTACACCTTC. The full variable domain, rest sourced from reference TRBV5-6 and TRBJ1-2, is DAGVTQSPTHLIKTRGQQVTLRCSPKSGHDTVSWYQQALGQGPQFIFQYYEEEERQRGNFPDRFSGHQFPNYSSELNVNALLLGDSALYLCASSSLTGLNYGYTFGSGTRLTVV.

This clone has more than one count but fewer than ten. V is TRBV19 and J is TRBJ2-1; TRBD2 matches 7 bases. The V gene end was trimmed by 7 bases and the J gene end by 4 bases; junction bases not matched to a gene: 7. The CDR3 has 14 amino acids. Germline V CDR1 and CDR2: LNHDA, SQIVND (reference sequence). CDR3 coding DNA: TGTGCCAGTAAAGTAGCGGGTGATTACAATGAGCAGTTCTTC. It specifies CASKVAGDYNEQFF.

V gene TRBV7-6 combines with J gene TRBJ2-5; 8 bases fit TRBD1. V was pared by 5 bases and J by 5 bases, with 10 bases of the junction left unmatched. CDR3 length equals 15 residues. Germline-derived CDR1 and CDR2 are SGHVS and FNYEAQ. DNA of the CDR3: TGTGCCAGCAGCGGTTGGACAGGGAAGGGGGAGACCCAGTACTTC. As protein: CASSGWTGKGETQYF.